This passage covers 13 T cell receptor beta chains from one sample sequenced in a study of T-cell reconstitution after alpha-beta-depleted transplantation in children. It was with unique molecular identifiers that the TCRbeta library was prepared. MiXCR, applied by TCRdb to the PCR reads, yields one record per CDR3 protein. This sample carries some 300,000 distinct CDR3 sequences, about 9.5% of them seen once, and the ten largest clones take less than 8%. The source material was PBMCs, sampled before TCRalphabeta/CD19-depleted stem cell transplant. The receptor set was obtained from a boy less than two years old with acute myeloid leukemia, due to receive a stem cell transplant.

This clonotype occurred many times. This chain uses TRBV12-3 or TRBV12-4 with TRBJ2-5, with a weak D call TRBD1 (6 bases). The V end was cut by 6 bases, the J end by 7 bases, with 15 bases between. The CDR3 sequence is 13 residues long. CDR3 residues: CASSTGQFWTQYF. In DNA form, the CDR3 reads TGTGCCAGCAGCACCGGACAGTTCTGGACCCAGTACTTC.

J is TRBJ2-1 and V is TRBV7-2, with unresolved D. V gave up 1 base and J gave up 9 bases, with 7 bases separating them. CDR3 length: 12 amino acids. CDR1 SGHTA and CDR2 FQGNSA come from the germline V gene. CDR3 DNA sequence: TGTGCCAGCAGCTTAGAGGCCCGTGAGCAGTTCTTC. Protein sequence: CASSLEAREQFF.

This clonotype was recorded at least ten times. The chain uses TRBV27 and TRBJ1-3; no firm D call. The CDR3 runs 15 residues. V was shortened by 4 bases and J by 0 bases, with 10 bases between the two germline ends. CDR1 is MNHEY and CDR2 is SMNVEV in the germline V gene (reference sequence). The CDR3 here is CASSSRLISGNTIYF. For the CDR3, the DNA is TGTGCCAGCAGTTCGAGACTCATCTCTGGAAACACCATATATTTT.

The chain carries TRBV5-8 and TRBJ2-1; D is unclear. This CDR3 is built from 14 residues. CDR1 SGHTS and CDR2 YDEGEE come from the germline V gene. Between the trimmed V and J ends, which lost 2 bases and 2 bases, there was a span of 8 bases. The CDR3 region is CASSFDGTYNEQFF. The DNA for the CDR3 is TGTGCCAGCAGCTTCGACGGAACCTACAATGAGCAGTTCTTC.

This clonotype was counted a few times. The chain couples TRBV20-1 to TRBJ2-7; TRBD2 aligns across 9 bases. There are 14 residues in the CDR3. V lost 1 base, J lost 2 bases, and 3 bases stayed unmatched. Germline CDR1 is DFQATT and CDR2 is SNEGSKA (reference sequence). The CDR3 DNA reads as TGCAGTGCTAGAGTGACTAGCGGACCCTACGAGCAGTACTTC. It encodes CSARVTSGPYEQYF.

This clonotype was detected a few times. The rearrangement links TRBV6-2 or TRBV6-3 to TRBJ1-4; tentative D call: TRBD1 (5 bases). Germline CDR1 reads MNHEY; CDR2 reads SVGEGT. The V end was cut by 2 bases, the J end by 0 bases, with 10 bases between. The CDR3 is 16 residues long. The CDR3 loop reads CASSYGTVATNEKLFF. The CDR3 nucleotides are TGTGCCAGCAGTTACGGGACCGTTGCAACTAATGAAAAACTGTTTTTT.

This clonotype was recorded at least ten times. The chain recombines TRBV18 with TRBJ1-6; 7 bases match TRBD1. The CDR3 length is 18 residues. Germline V CDR1 and CDR2: KGHSH, LQKENI. The ends lost 0 bases at V and 7 bases at J; junction bases unmatched: 12. This CDR3 reads CASSPPIRQGNGNSPLHF. CDR3 coding DNA: TGTGCCAGCTCACCACCGATTAGACAGGGTAACGGGAATTCACCCCTCCACTTT.

The chain couples TRBV20-1 to TRBJ2-4; D not certain. Trimming shortened V by 3 bases and J by 5 bases, and 14 bases separated the two germline ends. The CDR3 covers 14 residues. The V gene's germline CDR1 is DFQATT and CDR2 SNEGSKA (reference sequence). CDR3 sequence reads: CSARVPWAENIQYF. The CDR3 DNA follows: TGCAGTGCTAGGGTACCCTGGGCGGAAAACATTCAGTACTTC.

This clonotype was seen at least ten times. The chain recombines TRBV5-1 with TRBJ2-4; TRBD2 aligns across 7 bases. J was trimmed by 9 bases and V by 0 bases; bases with no gene match: 6. The germline V gene encodes CDR1 SGHRS and CDR2 YFSETQ. This CDR3 region has 14 residues. The CDR3 here is CASSLVGGKGIQYF. The CDR3 DNA is TGCGCCAGCAGCTTGGTCGGGGGGAAGGGCATTCAGTACTTC.

J is TRBJ2-2 and V is TRBV7-3; TRBD2 might be the D (5 bases). Deletions cut 1 base from V and 0 bases from J, with 18 bases between. The CDR3 runs to 19 residues. Germline V CDR1 and CDR2: SGHTA, FQGTGA. The DNA of the CDR3 is TGTGCCAGCAGCTTAATCGCCCGACTAACTAAAACGAACACCGGGGAGCTGTTTTTT. The encoded protein is CASSLIARLTKTNTGELFF.

The sample holds many counts of this clonotype. This sequence joins TRBV20-1 and TRBJ2-3; TRBD1 agrees at 9 bases. Germline CDR1 DFQATT, CDR2 SNEGSKA (reference sequence). The CDR3 loop spans 15 amino acids. J gave up 5 bases and V 0 bases, and 6 bases lay outside the gene matches. This CDR3 reads CSARDLTGGGDTQYF. The CDR3 bases are TGCAGTGCTAGAGACCTGACAGGGGGTGGAGATACGCAGTATTTT.

This clonotype was counted ten times or more. The gene calls are TRBV7-2 and TRBJ2-4; D is ambiguous. The V gene's germline CDR1 is SGHTA and CDR2 FQGNSA. V shed 5 bases and J shed 0 bases, with 11 bases lying between them. CDR3 length: 15 residues. The CDR3 loop reads CASSLRTEAKNIQYF. DNA for the CDR3: TGTGCCAGCAGCCTTAGAACGGAAGCCAAAAACATTCAGTACTTC.

At least ten counts were recorded for this clonotype. The V and J genes are TRBV9 and TRBJ2-2; 8 bases fit TRBD1. From germline, CDR1 is SGDLS and CDR2 YYNGEE. There are 16 residues in the CDR3. Trimming took 3 bases from V and 3 from J; bases not matched to a gene: 7. CDR3 DNA: TGTGCCAGCAGCGCCCAGGACAGGGTCTACACCGGGGAGCTGTTTTTT. Protein: CASSAQDRVYTGELFF.